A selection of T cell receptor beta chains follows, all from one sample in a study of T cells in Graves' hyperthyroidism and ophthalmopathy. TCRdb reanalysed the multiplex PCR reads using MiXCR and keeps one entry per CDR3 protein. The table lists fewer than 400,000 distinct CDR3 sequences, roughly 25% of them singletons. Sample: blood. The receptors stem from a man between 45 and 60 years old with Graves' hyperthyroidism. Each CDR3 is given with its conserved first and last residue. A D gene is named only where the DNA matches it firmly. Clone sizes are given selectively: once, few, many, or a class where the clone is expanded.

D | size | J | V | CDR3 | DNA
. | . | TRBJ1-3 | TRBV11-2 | CASSLGRLGIVSGNTIYF | TGTGCCAGCAGCTTGGGCCGTCTAGGAATTGTCTCTGGAAACACCATATATTTT
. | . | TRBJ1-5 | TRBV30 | CAWSPIGPVGQPQHF | TGTGCCTGGAGCCCAATAGGACCTGTGGGCCAGCCCCAGCATTTT
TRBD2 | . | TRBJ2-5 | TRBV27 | CASSLGAGGETQYF | TGTGCCAGCAGTTTGGGTGCGGGAGGAGAGACCCAGTACTTC
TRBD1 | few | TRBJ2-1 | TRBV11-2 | CASSARTGFRYNEQFF | TGTGCCAGCAGCGCAAGGACAGGGTTTCGCTACAATGAGCAGTTCTTC
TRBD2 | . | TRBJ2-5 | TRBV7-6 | CASSVGLAGGQETQYF | TGTGCCAGCAGCGTCGGACTAGCGGGCGGACAAGAGACCCAGTACTTC
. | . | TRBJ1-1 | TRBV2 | CASTAQRNTEAFF | TGTGCCAGCACAGCACAAAGGAACACTGAAGCTTTCTTT
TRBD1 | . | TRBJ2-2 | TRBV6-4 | CASSTRTGTSTGELFF | TGTGCCAGCAGCACCCGGACAGGAACTTCCACCGGGGAGCTGTTTTTT
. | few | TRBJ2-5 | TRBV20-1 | CSAIRYGETQYF | TGCAGTGCCATCAGATATGGGGAGACCCAGTACTTC
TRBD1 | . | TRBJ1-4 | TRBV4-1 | CASSQGPGQPTQGGEKLFF | TGCGCCAGCAGCCAAGGACCGGGACAGCCAACTCAAGGAGGTGAAAAACTGTTTTTT
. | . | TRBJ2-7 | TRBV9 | CASTLGAQSSYEQYF | TGTGCCAGCACCTTAGGAGCGCAAAGCTCCTACGAGCAGTACTTC
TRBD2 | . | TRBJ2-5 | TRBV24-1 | CATSDIAGGPQTQYF | TGTGCCACCAGTGATATAGCGGGAGGGCCCCAGACCCAGTACTTC
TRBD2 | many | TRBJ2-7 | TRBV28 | CASTRSGTSAYEQYF | TGTGCCAGCACCCGGTCCGGGACTAGCGCCTACGAGCAGTACTTC
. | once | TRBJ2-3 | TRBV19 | CASSPSGGTVTGTQYF | TGTGCCAGTAGTCCCTCGGGCGGTACGGTCACGGGTACGCAGTATTTT
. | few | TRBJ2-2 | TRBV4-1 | CASRDSNTGELFF | TGCGCCAGCAGGGACAGCAACACCGGGGAGCTGTTTTTT
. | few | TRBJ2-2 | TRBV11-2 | CASSLGAGKLFF | TGTGCCAGCAGCTTAGGGGCGGGAAAGCTGTTTTTT
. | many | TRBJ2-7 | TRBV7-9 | CASSPDSLSSYEQYF | TGTGCCAGCAGCCCGGACTCATTGAGCTCCTACGAGCAGTACTTC
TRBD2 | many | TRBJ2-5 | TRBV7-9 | CASSLLAGYQETQYF | TGTGCCAGCAGCTTACTAGCGGGGTACCAAGAGACCCAGTACTTC
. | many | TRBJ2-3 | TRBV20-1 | CSAEGRGVTDTQYF | TGCAGTGCTGAGGGGAGAGGAGTAACAGATACGCAGTATTTT
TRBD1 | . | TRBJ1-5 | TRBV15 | CATRTGEVSQPQHF | TGTGCCACGAGGACAGGGGAAGTATCTCAGCCCCAGCATTTT
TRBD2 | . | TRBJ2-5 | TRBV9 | CASSAGLAVQETQYF | TGTGCCAGCAGCGCGGGACTAGCGGTTCAAGAGACCCAGTACTTC
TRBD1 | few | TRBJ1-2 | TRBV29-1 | CSVGQGNYGYTF | TGCAGCGTCGGACAGGGCAACTATGGCTACACCTTC
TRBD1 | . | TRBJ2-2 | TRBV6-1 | CASSVEGQGERITGELFF | TGTGCCAGCAGTGTCGAGGGACAGGGCGAGCGGATCACCGGGGAGCTGTTTTTT
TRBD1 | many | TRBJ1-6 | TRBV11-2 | CASSPGTGANSPLHF | TGTGCCAGCAGCCCCGGGACAGGGGCTAATTCACCCCTCCACTTT
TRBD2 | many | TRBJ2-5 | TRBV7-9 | CASSRDFSSGSEETQYF | TGTGCCAGCAGCCGGGACTTTTCAAGCGGGAGCGAAGAGACCCAGTACTTC
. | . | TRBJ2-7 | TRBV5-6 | CASKNKLPGEQYF | TGTGCCAGCAAAAACAAACTTCCGGGCGAGCAGTACTTC
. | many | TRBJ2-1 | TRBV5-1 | CASSFSDYTGDEQFF | TGCGCCAGCAGCTTTTCGGACTATACTGGGGATGAGCAGTTCTTC
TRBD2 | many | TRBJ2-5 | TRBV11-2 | CASSSTGTKQETQYF | TGTGCCAGCAGCTCAACCGGGACTAAACAAGAGACCCAGTACTTC
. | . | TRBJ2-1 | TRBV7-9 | CASSGDPTNEQFF | TGTGCCAGCAGCGGAGACCCGACCAATGAGCAGTTCTTC
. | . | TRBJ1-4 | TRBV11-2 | CASSLETEGLFF | TGTGCCAGCAGCTTAGAAACGGAGGGACTGTTTTTT
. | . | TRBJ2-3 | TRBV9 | CASSVVTGDTQYF | TGTGCCAGCAGCGTAGTGACGGGGGATACGCAGTATTTT
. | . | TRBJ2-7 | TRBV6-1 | CASSETGGEQYF | TGTGCCAGCAGTGAGACAGGCGGCGAGCAGTACTTC
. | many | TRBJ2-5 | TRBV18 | CASSPGGQETQYF | TGTGCCAGCTCACCAGGGGGCCAAGAGACCCAGTACTTC
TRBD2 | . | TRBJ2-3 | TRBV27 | CASKQTSGIPTDTQYF | TGTGCCAGCAAACAGACTAGCGGGATACCCACCGATACGCAGTATTTT
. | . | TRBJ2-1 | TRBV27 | CASKATRYSEQFF | TGTGCCAGCAAAGCGACAAGATACAGTGAGCAGTTCTTC
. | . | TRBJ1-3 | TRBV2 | CASSEFGNTIYF | TGTGCCAGCAGTGAATTCGGAAACACCATATATTTT
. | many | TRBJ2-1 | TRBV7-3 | CASSHQTEGEQFF | TGTGCCAGCAGCCATCAAACGGAGGGTGAGCAGTTCTTC
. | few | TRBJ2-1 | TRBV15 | CATSRDRGSQEQFF | TGTGCCACCAGCAGAGACAGGGGTAGTCAAGAGCAGTTCTTC
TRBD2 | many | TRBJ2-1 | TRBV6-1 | CASSELAGGYNEQFF | TGTGCCAGCAGTGAGTTAGCGGGAGGGTACAATGAGCAGTTCTTC
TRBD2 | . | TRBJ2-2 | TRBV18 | CASSPRGRDTGELFF | TGTGCCAGCTCACCACGCGGGAGGGACACCGGGGAGCTGTTTTTT
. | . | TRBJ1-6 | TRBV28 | CASSRTSTDPPLHF | TGTGCCAGCAGCCGCACCTCGACAGATCCACCCCTCCACTTT
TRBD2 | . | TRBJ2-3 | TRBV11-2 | CASSLELAGEVTQYF | TGTGCCAGCAGCTTAGAGCTAGCGGGAGAGGTTACGCAGTATTTT
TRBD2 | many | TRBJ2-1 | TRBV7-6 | CASSLILGSGKPNEQFF | TGTGCCAGCAGCTTAATATTAGGTAGCGGGAAACCCAATGAGCAGTTCTTC
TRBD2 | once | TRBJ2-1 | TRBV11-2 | CASSPEAGEDNEQFF | TGTGCCAGCAGTCCAGAAGCGGGAGAGGACAATGAGCAGTTCTTC